The table lists the clone carrying this TCR beta chain with a few counts. What it recognizes is unknown. This sample is drawn from a study of T cell repertoires in cytomegalovirus infection. TCRdb processed the reads anew with MiXCR; each CDR3 protein has one entry. The sample includes around 800,000 distinct CDR3 sequences, about 33% of them seen just once. CDR3 length: 14 residues. V lost 5 bases to trimming and J lost 7 bases, with 14 bases between them. Germline CDR1 is LNHDA and CDR2 is SQIVND (reference sequence). This chain uses TRBV19 with TRBJ1-4, with a possible D match to TRBD1 (5 bases). The sequencing used cultured CD8+ T cells from PBMCs, collected from culture after CMV antigen stimulation. This clonotype was sampled from a human donor in good health (CMV status not recorded). Some clones in this sample may be carry-over from other donors' samples. The DNA for the CDR3 is TGTGCCAGTAGTTATCGGGGGTTACGTGAAAAACTGTTTTTT. Protein product: CASSYRGLREKLFF.